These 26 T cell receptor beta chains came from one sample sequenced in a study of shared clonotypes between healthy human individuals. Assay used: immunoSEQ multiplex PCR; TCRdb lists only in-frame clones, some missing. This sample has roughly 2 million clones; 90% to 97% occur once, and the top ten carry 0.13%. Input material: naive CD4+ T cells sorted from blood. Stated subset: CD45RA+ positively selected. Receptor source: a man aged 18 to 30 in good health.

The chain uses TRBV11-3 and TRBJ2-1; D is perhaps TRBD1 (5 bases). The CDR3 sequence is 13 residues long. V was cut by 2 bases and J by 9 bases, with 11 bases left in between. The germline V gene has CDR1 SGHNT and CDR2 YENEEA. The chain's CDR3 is CASSLNQGGEQFF. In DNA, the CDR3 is TGTGCCAGCAGCTTAAATCAGGGCGGTGAGCAGTTCTTC.

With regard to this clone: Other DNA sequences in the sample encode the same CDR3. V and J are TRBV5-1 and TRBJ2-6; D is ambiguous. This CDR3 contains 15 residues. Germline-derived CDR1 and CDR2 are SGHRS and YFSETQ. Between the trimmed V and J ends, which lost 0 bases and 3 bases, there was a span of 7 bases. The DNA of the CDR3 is TGCGCCAGCAGCTTGGGGTCGAGTGGGGCCAACGTCCTGACTTTC. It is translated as CASSLGSSGANVLTF. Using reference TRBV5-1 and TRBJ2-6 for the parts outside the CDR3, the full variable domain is KAGVTQTPRYLIKTRGQQVTLSCSPISGHRSVSWYQQTPGQGLQFLFEYFSETQRNKGNFPGRFSGRQFSNSRSEMNVSTLELGDSALYLCASSLGSSGANVLTFGAGSRLTVL.

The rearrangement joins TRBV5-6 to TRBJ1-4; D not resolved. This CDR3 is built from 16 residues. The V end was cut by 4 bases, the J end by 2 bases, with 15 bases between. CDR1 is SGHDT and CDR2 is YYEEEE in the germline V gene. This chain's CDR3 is CASSPATAATNEKLFF. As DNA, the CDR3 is TGTGCCAGCAGCCCAGCGACGGCCGCTACTAATGAAAAACTGTTTTTT.

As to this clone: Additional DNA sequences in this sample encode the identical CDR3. CDR3 region: CASSLDRGTDTQYF. CDR3 nucleotides: TGTGCCAGCAGCTTAGATAGAGGGACCGATACGCAGTATTTT. The chain is built from TRBV7-9 and TRBJ2-3; D may match TRBD1 or TRBD2 (5 bases each). The CDR3 contains 14 residues. Germline loops: CDR1 SEHNR, CDR2 FQNEAQ (reference sequence). V was clipped by 1 base and J by 6 bases, with 11 bases between them.

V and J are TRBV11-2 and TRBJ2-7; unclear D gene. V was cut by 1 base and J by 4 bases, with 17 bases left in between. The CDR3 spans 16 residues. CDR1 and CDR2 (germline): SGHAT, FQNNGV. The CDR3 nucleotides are TGTGCCAGCAGCTTAGGAAGTCTTCAGGCCCTATACGAGCAGTACTTC. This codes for CASSLGSLQALYEQYF.

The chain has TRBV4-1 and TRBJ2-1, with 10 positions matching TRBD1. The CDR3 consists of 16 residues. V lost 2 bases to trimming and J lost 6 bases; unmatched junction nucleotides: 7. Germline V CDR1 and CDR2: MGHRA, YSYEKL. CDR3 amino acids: CASSQLDRGLGNEQFF. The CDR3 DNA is TGCGCCAGCAGCCAACTCGACAGGGGGCTCGGCAATGAGCAGTTCTTC.

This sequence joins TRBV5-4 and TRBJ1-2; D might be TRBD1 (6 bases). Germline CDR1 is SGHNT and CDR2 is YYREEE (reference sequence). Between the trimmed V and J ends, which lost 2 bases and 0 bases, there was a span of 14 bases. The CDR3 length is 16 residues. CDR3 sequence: CASSFGGAVSNYGYTF. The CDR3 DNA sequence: TGTGCCAGCAGCTTCGGGGGCGCCGTGTCTAACTATGGCTACACCTTC.

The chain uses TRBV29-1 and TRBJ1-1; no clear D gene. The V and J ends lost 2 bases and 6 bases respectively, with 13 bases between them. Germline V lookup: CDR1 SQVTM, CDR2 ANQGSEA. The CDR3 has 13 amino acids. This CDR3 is CSVELRGRAEAFF. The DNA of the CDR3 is TGCAGCGTTGAATTACGGGGAAGAGCTGAAGCTTTCTTT.

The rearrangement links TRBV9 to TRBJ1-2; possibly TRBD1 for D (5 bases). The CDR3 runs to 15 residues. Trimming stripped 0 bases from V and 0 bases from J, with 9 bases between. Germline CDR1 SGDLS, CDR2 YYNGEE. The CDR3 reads CASSVEPGANYGYTF. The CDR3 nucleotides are TGTGCCAGCAGCGTAGAACCGGGGGCTAACTATGGCTACACCTTC.

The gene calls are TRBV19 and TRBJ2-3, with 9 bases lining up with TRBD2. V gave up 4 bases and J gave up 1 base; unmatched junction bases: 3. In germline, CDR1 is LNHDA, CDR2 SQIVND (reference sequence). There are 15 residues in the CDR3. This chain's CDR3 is CASSTERGGTDTQYF. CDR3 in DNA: TGTGCCAGTAGTACCGAGCGGGGGGGCACAGATACGCAGTATTTT.

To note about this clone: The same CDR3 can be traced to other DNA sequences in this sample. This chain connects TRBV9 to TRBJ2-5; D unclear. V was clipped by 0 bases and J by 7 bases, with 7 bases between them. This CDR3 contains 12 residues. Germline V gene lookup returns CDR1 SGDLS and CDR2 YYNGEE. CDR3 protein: CASSVDGGTQYF. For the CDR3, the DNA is TGTGCCAGCAGCGTAGACGGTGGGACCCAGTACTTC.

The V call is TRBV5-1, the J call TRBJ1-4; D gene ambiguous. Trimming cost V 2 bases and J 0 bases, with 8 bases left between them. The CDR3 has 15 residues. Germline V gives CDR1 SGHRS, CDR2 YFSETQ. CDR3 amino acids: CASSFYGATNEKLFF. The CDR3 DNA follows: TGCGCCAGCAGCTTTTATGGAGCAACTAATGAAAAACTGTTTTTT. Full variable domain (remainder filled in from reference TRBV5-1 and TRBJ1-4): KAGVTQTPRYLIKTRGQQVTLSCSPISGHRSVSWYQQTPGQGLQFLFEYFSETQRNKGNFPGRFSGRQFSNSRSEMNVSTLELGDSALYLCASSFYGATNEKLFFGSGTQLSVL.

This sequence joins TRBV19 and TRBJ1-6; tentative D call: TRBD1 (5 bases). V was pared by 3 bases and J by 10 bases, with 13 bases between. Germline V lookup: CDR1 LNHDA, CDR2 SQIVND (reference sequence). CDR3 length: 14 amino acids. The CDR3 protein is CASSITPGNSPLHF. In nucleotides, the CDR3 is TGTGCCAGTAGTATCACTCCAGGGAACTCACCCCTCCACTTT.

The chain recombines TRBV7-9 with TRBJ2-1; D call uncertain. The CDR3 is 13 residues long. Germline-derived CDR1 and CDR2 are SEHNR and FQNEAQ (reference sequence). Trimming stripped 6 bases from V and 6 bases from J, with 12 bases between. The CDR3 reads CASSSDWRNEQFF. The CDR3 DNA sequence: TGTGCCAGCAGTTCCGACTGGCGCAATGAGCAGTTCTTC.

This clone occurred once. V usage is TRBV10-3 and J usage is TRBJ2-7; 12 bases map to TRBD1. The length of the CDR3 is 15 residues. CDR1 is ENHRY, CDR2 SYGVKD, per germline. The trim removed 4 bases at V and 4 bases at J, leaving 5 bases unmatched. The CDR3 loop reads CAISVGTGGRYEQYF. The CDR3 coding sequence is TGTGCCATCAGTGTGGGGACAGGGGGCAGGTACGAGCAGTACTTC.

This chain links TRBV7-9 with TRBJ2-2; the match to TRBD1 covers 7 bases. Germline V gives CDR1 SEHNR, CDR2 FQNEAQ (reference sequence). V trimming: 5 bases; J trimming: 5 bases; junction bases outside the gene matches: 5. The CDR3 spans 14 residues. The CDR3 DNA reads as TGTGCCAGCAGCCCTGGGACAGATACCGGGGAGCTGTTTTTT. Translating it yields CASSPGTDTGELFF.

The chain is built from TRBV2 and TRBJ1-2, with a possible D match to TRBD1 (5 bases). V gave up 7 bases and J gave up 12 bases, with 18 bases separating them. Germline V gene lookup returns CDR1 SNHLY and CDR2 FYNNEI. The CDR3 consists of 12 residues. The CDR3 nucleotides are TGTGCCAGCAAGAGGAGGACCCGGGGACACACCTTC. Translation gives CASKRRTRGHTF.

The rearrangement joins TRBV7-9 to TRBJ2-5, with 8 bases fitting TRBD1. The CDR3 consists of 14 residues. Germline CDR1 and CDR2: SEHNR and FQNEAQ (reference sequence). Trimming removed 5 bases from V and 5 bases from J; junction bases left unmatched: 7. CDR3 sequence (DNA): TGTGCCAGCAGCCAATCAGGGGGCCTTGAGACCCAGTACTTC. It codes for CASSQSGGLETQYF.

In DNA form, the CDR3 reads TGTGCCAGCAGTAACACAGTCTATGGCTACACCTTC. It yields the protein CASSNTVYGYTF. The chain is built from TRBV28 and TRBJ1-2; D gene uncertain. Germline CDR1 is MDHEN and CDR2 is SYDVKM. This CDR3 is 12 amino acids long. V dropped 5 bases and J dropped 4 bases, with 8 bases sitting between them.

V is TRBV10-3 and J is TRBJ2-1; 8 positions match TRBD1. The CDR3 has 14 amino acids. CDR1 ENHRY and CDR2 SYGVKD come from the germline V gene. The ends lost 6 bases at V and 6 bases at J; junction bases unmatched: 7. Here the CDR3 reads CAISDRGSGNEQFF. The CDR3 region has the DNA TGTGCCATCAGCGACAGGGGATCCGGCAATGAGCAGTTCTTC.

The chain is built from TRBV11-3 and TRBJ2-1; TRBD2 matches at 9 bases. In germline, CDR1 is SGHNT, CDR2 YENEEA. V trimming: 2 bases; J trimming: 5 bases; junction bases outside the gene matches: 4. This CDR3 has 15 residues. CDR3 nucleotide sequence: TGTGCCAGCAGCTTACGGTCTAGCGGGAACAATGAGCAGTTCTTC. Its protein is CASSLRSSGNNEQFF.

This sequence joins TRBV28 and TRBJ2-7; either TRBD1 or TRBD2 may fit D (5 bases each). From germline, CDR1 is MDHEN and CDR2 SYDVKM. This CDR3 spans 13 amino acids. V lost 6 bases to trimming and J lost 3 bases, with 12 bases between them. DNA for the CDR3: TGTGCCAGCAGCAGACTTGGGGGCTACGAGCAGTACTTC. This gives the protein CASSRLGGYEQYF.

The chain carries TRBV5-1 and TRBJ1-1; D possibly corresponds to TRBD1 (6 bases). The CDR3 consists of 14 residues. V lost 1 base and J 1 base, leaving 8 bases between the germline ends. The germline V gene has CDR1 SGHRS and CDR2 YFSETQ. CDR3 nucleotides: TGCGCCAGCAGCTTGACAGGGTGGAACACTGAAGCTTTCTTT. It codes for CASSLTGWNTEAFF.

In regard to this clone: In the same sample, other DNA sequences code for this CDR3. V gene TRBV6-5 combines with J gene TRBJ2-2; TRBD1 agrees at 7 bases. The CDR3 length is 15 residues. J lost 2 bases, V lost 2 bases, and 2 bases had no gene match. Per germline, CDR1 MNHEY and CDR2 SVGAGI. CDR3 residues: CASSYGTVNTGELFF. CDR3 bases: TGTGCCAGCAGTTACGGGACAGTCAACACCGGGGAGCTGTTTTTT.

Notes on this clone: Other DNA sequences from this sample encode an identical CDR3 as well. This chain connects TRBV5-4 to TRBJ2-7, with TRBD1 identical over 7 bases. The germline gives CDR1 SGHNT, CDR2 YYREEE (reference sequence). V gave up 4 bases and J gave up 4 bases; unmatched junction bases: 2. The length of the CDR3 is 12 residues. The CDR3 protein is CASSRDRYEQYF. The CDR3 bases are TGTGCCAGCAGCCGGGACAGATACGAGCAGTACTTC.

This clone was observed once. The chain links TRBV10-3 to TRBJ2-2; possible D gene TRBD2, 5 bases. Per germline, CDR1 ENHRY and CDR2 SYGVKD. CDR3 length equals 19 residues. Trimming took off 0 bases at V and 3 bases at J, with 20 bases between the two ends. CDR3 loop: CAISESTTWSKHYTGELFF. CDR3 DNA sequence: TGTGCCATCAGTGAGTCGACTACTTGGTCCAAACACTACACCGGGGAGCTGTTTTTT.